This TCR beta chain was identified during a study of blood T cell repertoires in COVID-19. Study-wide context: The origin of the acute and convalescent COVID-19 samples was the United States, Italy and Spain. Sources were T cells, B-cell-depleted T cells, or PBMCs; the material itself was cDNA or gDNA.

Source study methods: Amplified reference gene primers provided the basis for estimating nucleated cell counts. The repertoire was sequenced with immunoSEQ multiplex PCR; TCRdb's copy has only in-frame clones and lacks some. V and J calls and clone size are given by that table; D and trimming were obtained from the DNA. The repertoire holds more than 95,000 clones, with over 70% as singletons. Trimming left V 5 bases short and J 6 bases short, with 23 bases between. Germline V lookup: CDR1 GTSNPN, CDR2 SVGIG (reference sequence). This CDR3 has 16 residues. The origin of this receptor is a man aged 50-59 years with acute or convalescent COVID-19. Source material: peripheral blood. The V and J genes are TRBV30 and TRBJ2-1; possibly TRBD2 for D (5 bases). The CDR3 here is CAWGQKRSGVPNEQFF. CDR3 nucleotide sequence: TGTGCCTGGGGTCAGAAGCGGAGTGGAGTCCCCAATGAGCAGTTCTTC.